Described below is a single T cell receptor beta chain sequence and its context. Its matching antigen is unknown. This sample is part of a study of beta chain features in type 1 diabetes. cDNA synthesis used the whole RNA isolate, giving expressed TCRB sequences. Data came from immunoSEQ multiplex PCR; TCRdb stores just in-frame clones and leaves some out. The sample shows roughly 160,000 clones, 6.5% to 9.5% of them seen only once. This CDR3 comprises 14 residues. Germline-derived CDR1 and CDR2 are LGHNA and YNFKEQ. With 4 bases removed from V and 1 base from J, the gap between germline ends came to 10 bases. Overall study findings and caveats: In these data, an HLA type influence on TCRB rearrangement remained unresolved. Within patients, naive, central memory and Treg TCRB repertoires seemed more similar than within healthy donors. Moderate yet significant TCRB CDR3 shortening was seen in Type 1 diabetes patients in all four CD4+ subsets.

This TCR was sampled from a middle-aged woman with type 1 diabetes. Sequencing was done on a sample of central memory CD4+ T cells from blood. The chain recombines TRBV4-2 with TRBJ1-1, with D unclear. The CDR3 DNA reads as TGTGCCAGCAGCCGTGGGCAGCCGAACACTGAAGCTTTCTTT. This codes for CASSRGQPNTEAFF.